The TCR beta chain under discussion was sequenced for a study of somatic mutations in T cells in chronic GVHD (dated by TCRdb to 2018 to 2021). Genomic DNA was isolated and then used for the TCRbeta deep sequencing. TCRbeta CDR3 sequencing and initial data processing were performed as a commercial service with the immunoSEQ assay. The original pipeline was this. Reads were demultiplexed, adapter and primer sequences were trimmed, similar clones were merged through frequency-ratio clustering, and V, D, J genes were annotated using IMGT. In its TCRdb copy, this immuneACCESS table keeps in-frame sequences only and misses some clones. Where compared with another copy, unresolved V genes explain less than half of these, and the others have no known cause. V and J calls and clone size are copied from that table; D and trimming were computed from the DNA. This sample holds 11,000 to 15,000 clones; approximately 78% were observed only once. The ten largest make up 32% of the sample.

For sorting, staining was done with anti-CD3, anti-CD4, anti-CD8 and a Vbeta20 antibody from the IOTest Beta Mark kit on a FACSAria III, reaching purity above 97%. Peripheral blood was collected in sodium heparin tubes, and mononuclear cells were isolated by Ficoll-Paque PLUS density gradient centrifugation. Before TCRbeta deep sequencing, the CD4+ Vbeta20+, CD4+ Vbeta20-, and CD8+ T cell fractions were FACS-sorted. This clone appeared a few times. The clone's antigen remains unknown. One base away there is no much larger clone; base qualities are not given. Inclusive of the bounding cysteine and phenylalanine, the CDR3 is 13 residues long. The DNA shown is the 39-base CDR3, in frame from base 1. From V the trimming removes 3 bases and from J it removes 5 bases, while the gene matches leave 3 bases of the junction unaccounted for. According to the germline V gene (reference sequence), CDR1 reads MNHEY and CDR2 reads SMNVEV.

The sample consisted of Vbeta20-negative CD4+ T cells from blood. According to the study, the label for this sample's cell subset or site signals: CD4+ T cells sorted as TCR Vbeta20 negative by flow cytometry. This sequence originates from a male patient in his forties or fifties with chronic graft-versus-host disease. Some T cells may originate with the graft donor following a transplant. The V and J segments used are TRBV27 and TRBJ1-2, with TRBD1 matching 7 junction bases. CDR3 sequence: CASSLTGKYGYTF. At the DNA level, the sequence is TGTGCCAGCAGTTTGACAGGGAAATATGGCTACACCTTC.